This TCR beta chain was obtained from a study of blood T cell repertoires in COVID-19. Study at large: The cDNA or gDNA used as material had been derived from T cells, B-cell-depleted T cells, or PBMCs.

Germline V CDR1 and CDR2: MNHEY, SVGAGI. V lost 5 bases and J lost 6; bases outside the gene matches: 4. The length of the CDR3 is 13 residues. Per the study methods: Reference gene primer amplification in the assay estimated nucleated cell counts. TCRdb keeps only in-frame clones here, not all; method: immunoSEQ multiplex PCR. V and J calls plus clone size are reproduced from that table; the DNA served to infer D and trimming. The sample carries 90,000 to 130,000 clones, over 75% recorded once. The receptor was derived from a human donor in a cohort sampled during active COVID-19. The chain joins TRBV6-5 to TRBJ2-5; 9 nucleotides line up with TRBD1. The specimen was peripheral blood. Here the CDR3 reads CASSSNRGQTQYF. For the CDR3, the DNA is TGTGCCAGCAGTAGCAACAGGGGGCAGACCCAGTACTTC.